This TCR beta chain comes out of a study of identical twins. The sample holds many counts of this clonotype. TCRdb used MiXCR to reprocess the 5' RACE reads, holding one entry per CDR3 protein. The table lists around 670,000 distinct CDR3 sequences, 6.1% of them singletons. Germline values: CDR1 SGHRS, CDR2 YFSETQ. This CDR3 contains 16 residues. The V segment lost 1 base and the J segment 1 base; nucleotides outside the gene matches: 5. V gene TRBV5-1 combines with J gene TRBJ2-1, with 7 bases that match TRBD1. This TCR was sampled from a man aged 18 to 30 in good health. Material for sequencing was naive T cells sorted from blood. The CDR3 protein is CASSLSGTESYNEQFF. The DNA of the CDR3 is TGCGCCAGCAGCTTGTCCGGGACAGAGTCCTACAATGAGCAGTTCTTC.